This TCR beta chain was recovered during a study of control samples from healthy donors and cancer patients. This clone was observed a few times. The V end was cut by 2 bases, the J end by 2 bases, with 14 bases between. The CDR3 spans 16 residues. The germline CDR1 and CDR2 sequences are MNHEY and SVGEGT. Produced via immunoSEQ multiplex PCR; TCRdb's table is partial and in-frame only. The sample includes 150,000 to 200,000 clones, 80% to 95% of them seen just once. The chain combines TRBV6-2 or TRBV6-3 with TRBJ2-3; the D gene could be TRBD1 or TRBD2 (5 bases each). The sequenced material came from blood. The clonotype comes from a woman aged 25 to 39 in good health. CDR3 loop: CASSYTWDDPTDTQYF. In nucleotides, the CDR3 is TGTGCCAGCAGTTACACTTGGGACGACCCCACAGATACGCAGTATTTT.